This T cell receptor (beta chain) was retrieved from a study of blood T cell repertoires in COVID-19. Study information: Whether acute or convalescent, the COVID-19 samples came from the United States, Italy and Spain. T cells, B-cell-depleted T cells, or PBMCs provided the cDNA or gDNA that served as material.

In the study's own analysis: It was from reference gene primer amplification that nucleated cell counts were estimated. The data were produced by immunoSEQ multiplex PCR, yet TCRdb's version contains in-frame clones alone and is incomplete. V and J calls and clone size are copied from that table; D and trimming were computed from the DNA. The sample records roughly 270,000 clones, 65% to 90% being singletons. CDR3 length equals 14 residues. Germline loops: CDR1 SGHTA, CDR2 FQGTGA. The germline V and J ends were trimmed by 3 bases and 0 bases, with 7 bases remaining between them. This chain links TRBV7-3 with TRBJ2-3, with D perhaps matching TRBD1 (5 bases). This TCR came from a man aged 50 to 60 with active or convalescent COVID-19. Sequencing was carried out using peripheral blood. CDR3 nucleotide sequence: TGTGCCAGCAGCTTTGACAGAAGCACAGATACGCAGTATTTT. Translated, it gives CASSFDRSTDTQYF.